Listed below are T cell receptor beta chains from one sample, sequenced in a study of human T cells and chemical hapten exposure. TCRdb analysed the RACE reads with MiXCR anew, one entry per CDR3 protein. The sample contains 100,000 to 150,000 distinct CDR3 sequences, roughly 14% of which appear only once. Sequencing used whole blood, obtained in connection with sensitization to the hapten diphenylcyclopropenone (DPC). These receptors were obtained from a woman younger than 35 with alopecia areata. Some clones in this sample may be carry-over from other donors' samples. CDR3s include the opening cysteine and the closing phenylalanine or tryptophan. The D gene is left open where the match is weak. Part of the rows lack a size; the others show once, few, many or a class for expanded clones.

v_call: TRBV15; clone_size: .; j_call: TRBJ2-1; d_call: .; cdr3_aa: CATSVTRGSYNEQFF; cdr3_nt: TGTGCCACCAGCGTCACACGGGGGTCCTACAATGAGCAGTTCTTC
v_call: TRBV19; clone_size: .; j_call: TRBJ2-2; d_call: .; cdr3_aa: CASGGTGELFF; cdr3_nt: TGTGCCAGCGGGGGAACCGGGGAGCTGTTTTTT
v_call: TRBV7-7; clone_size: few; j_call: TRBJ2-1; d_call: .; cdr3_aa: CASSFVFGAEQFF; cdr3_nt: TGTGCCAGCAGCTTCGTATTCGGTGCTGAGCAGTTCTTC
v_call: TRBV11-2; clone_size: .; j_call: TRBJ2-5; d_call: .; cdr3_aa: CASSGGTYTQETQYF; cdr3_nt: TGTGCCAGCAGCGGGGGGACATACACTCAAGAGACCCAGTACTTC
v_call: TRBV4-1; clone_size: few; j_call: TRBJ1-1; d_call: .; cdr3_aa: CASSQESGVTEAFF; cdr3_nt: TGCGCCAGCAGCCAAGAGTCAGGGGTCACTGAAGCTTTCTTT
v_call: TRBV10-3; clone_size: .; j_call: TRBJ2-5; d_call: TRBD2; cdr3_aa: CATLKALAAQETQYF; cdr3_nt: TGTGCCACCCTTAAGGCGCTAGCGGCCCAAGAGACCCAGTACTTC
v_call: TRBV6-6; clone_size: few; j_call: TRBJ2-3; d_call: .; cdr3_aa: CASSYWADTQYF; cdr3_nt: TGTGCCAGCAGTTACTGGGCAGATACGCAGTATTTT
v_call: TRBV6-6; clone_size: many; j_call: TRBJ1-6; d_call: .; cdr3_aa: CASSYRESSPLHF; cdr3_nt: TGTGCCAGCAGTTACAGGGAGAGTTCACCCCTCCACTTT
v_call: TRBV20-1; clone_size: .; j_call: TRBJ1-1; d_call: .; cdr3_aa: CSARRQGIRNTEAFF; cdr3_nt: TGCAGTGCTAGAAGGCAGGGGATTAGGAACACTGAAGCTTTCTTT
v_call: TRBV20-1; clone_size: many; j_call: TRBJ2-7; d_call: TRBD1; cdr3_aa: CSARDSGTGTYEQYF; cdr3_nt: TGCAGTGCTAGAGATTCGGGGACAGGGACTTACGAGCAGTACTTC
v_call: TRBV11-2; clone_size: many; j_call: TRBJ1-3; d_call: .; cdr3_aa: CASSLNKGAGNTIYF; cdr3_nt: TGTGCCAGCAGCTTAAATAAGGGGGCTGGAAACACCATATATTTT
v_call: TRBV9; clone_size: .; j_call: TRBJ2-6; d_call: .; cdr3_aa: CASSVVGAGANVLTF; cdr3_nt: TGTGCCAGCAGCGTAGTTGGCGCTGGGGCCAACGTCCTGACTTTC
v_call: TRBV12-3/TRBV12-4; clone_size: .; j_call: TRBJ1-2; d_call: .; cdr3_aa: CASSLDGGHGYTF; cdr3_nt: TGTGCCAGCAGTTTGGACGGCGGGCATGGCTACACCTTC
v_call: TRBV7-8; clone_size: .; j_call: TRBJ2-3; d_call: .; cdr3_aa: CASSLGLSLLDLDTQYF; cdr3_nt: TGTGCCAGCAGCTTAGGTTTATCCCTCTTGGACTTGGATACGCAGTATTTT
v_call: TRBV4-2; clone_size: many; j_call: TRBJ1-2; d_call: .; cdr3_aa: CASSQEEGPANYGYTF; cdr3_nt: TGTGCCAGCAGCCAAGAAGAGGGGCCTGCTAACTATGGCTACACCTTC
v_call: TRBV7-6; clone_size: many; j_call: TRBJ1-4; d_call: .; cdr3_aa: CASTLTGSQKEKLFF; cdr3_nt: TGTGCCAGCACCTTAACCGGGTCCCAAAAGGAAAAACTGTTTTTT
v_call: TRBV5-1; clone_size: few; j_call: TRBJ1-2; d_call: TRBD1; cdr3_aa: CASSYYGQGDGYTF; cdr3_nt: TGCGCCAGCAGTTATTACGGACAGGGGGATGGCTACACCTTC
v_call: TRBV7-2; clone_size: many; j_call: TRBJ2-7; d_call: TRBD2; cdr3_aa: CASSLGGGAAHEQYF; cdr3_nt: TGTGCCAGCAGCTTAGGCGGGGGGGCCGCCCACGAGCAGTACTTC
v_call: TRBV20-1; clone_size: .; j_call: TRBJ2-5; d_call: .; cdr3_aa: CSASTSRETQYF; cdr3_nt: TGCAGTGCGAGTACCTCCCGGGAGACCCAGTACTTC
v_call: TRBV20-1; clone_size: many; j_call: TRBJ2-7; d_call: .; cdr3_aa: CSARVSDYEQYF; cdr3_nt: TGCAGTGCTAGAGTATCGGATTACGAGCAGTACTTC
v_call: TRBV7-9; clone_size: many; j_call: TRBJ2-3; d_call: .; cdr3_aa: CASSHIDITDTQYF; cdr3_nt: TGTGCCAGCAGCCACATAGACATCACAGATACGCAGTATTTT
v_call: TRBV9; clone_size: .; j_call: TRBJ1-1; d_call: .; cdr3_aa: CASSVGGRDGAFF; cdr3_nt: TGTGCCAGCAGCGTAGGAGGGAGGGACGGAGCTTTCTTT
v_call: TRBV9; clone_size: .; j_call: TRBJ1-1; d_call: TRBD1; cdr3_aa: CASSVAPRQGGNSEAFF; cdr3_nt: TGTGCCAGCAGCGTAGCCCCTCGACAGGGCGGAAACTCTGAAGCTTTCTTT
v_call: TRBV5-1; clone_size: .; j_call: TRBJ2-3; d_call: .; cdr3_aa: CASSPAGDTQYF; cdr3_nt: TGCGCCAGCAGCCCGGCGGGAGATACGCAGTATTTT
v_call: TRBV20-1; clone_size: many; j_call: TRBJ1-2; d_call: .; cdr3_aa: CSADQKANYGYTF; cdr3_nt: TGCAGTGCCGATCAAAAAGCTAACTATGGCTACACCTTC
v_call: TRBV7-2; clone_size: many; j_call: TRBJ2-1; d_call: TRBD2; cdr3_aa: CASSRAGAYNEQFF; cdr3_nt: TGTGCCAGCAGCAGAGCGGGAGCCTACAATGAGCAGTTCTTC
v_call: TRBV6-6; clone_size: .; j_call: TRBJ2-2; d_call: .; cdr3_aa: CASSYGRELFF; cdr3_nt: TGTGCCAGCAGTTACGGGCGGGAGCTGTTTTTT
v_call: TRBV28; clone_size: .; j_call: TRBJ2-5; d_call: .; cdr3_aa: CASSWRTEETQYF; cdr3_nt: TGTGCCAGCAGCTGGAGGACAGAAGAGACCCAGTACTTC
v_call: TRBV9; clone_size: few; j_call: TRBJ1-1; d_call: .; cdr3_aa: CASSVGSGHTEAFF; cdr3_nt: TGTGCCAGCAGCGTAGGGTCAGGGCACACTGAAGCTTTCTTT
v_call: TRBV6-1; clone_size: few; j_call: TRBJ2-3; d_call: .; cdr3_aa: CASSESITSTDTQYF; cdr3_nt: TGTGCCAGCAGTGAATCCATAACTAGCACAGATACGCAGTATTTT
v_call: TRBV28; clone_size: .; j_call: TRBJ1-5; d_call: .; cdr3_aa: CASGAPPTQPQHF; cdr3_nt: TGTGCCAGCGGGGCGCCGCCGACTCAGCCCCAGCATTTT
v_call: TRBV3-1; clone_size: few; j_call: TRBJ2-5; d_call: .; cdr3_aa: CASSQGSWGSQETQYF; cdr3_nt: TGTGCCAGCAGCCAAGGGAGTTGGGGTTCTCAAGAGACCCAGTACTTC
v_call: TRBV27; clone_size: .; j_call: TRBJ1-1; d_call: .; cdr3_aa: CASSLGLQNTEAFF; cdr3_nt: TGTGCCAGCAGTTTGGGACTGCAGAACACTGAAGCTTTCTTT
v_call: TRBV4-3; clone_size: few; j_call: TRBJ1-3; d_call: .; cdr3_aa: CASSQGVYGSGNTIYF; cdr3_nt: TGCGCCAGCAGCCAAGGAGTGTACGGCTCTGGAAACACCATATATTTT
v_call: TRBV11-2; clone_size: few; j_call: TRBJ1-3; d_call: .; cdr3_aa: CASSLAPEGNTIYF; cdr3_nt: TGTGCCAGCAGCTTAGCACCAGAAGGGAACACCATATATTTT
v_call: TRBV12-3/TRBV12-4; clone_size: few; j_call: TRBJ2-3; d_call: TRBD1; cdr3_aa: CASSPRTGPPDTQYF; cdr3_nt: TGTGCCAGCAGTCCGAGGACAGGGCCCCCAGATACGCAGTATTTT
v_call: TRBV3-1; clone_size: .; j_call: TRBJ2-1; d_call: .; cdr3_aa: CASSQDLPTRQFF; cdr3_nt: TGTGCCAGCAGCCAAGATTTGCCCACCCGGCAGTTCTTC
v_call: TRBV4-2; clone_size: .; j_call: TRBJ2-1; d_call: TRBD1; cdr3_aa: CASSPGQGAGEQFF; cdr3_nt: TGTGCCAGCAGCCCTGGACAGGGGGCGGGGGAGCAGTTCTTC
v_call: TRBV6-5; clone_size: many; j_call: TRBJ2-3; d_call: .; cdr3_aa: CASKARGTYTDTQYF; cdr3_nt: TGTGCCAGCAAGGCTAGGGGTACTTACACAGATACGCAGTATTTT
v_call: TRBV9; clone_size: many; j_call: TRBJ1-3; d_call: .; cdr3_aa: CASSGGTGNTIYF; cdr3_nt: TGTGCCAGCAGCGGGGGGACTGGAAACACCATATATTTT
v_call: TRBV11-2; clone_size: many; j_call: TRBJ1-3; d_call: .; cdr3_aa: CASSLVRGTGNTIYF; cdr3_nt: TGTGCCAGCAGCTTAGTTCGCGGAACTGGAAACACCATATATTTT
v_call: TRBV15; clone_size: few; j_call: TRBJ2-5; d_call: .; cdr3_aa: CATSRDLGETQYF; cdr3_nt: TGTGCCACCAGCCGCGACCTGGGGGAGACCCAGTACTTC
v_call: TRBV4-3; clone_size: few; j_call: TRBJ2-7; d_call: TRBD1; cdr3_aa: CASSEGTGVGYEQYF; cdr3_nt: TGCGCCAGCAGCGAGGGGACAGGCGTTGGGTACGAGCAGTACTTC